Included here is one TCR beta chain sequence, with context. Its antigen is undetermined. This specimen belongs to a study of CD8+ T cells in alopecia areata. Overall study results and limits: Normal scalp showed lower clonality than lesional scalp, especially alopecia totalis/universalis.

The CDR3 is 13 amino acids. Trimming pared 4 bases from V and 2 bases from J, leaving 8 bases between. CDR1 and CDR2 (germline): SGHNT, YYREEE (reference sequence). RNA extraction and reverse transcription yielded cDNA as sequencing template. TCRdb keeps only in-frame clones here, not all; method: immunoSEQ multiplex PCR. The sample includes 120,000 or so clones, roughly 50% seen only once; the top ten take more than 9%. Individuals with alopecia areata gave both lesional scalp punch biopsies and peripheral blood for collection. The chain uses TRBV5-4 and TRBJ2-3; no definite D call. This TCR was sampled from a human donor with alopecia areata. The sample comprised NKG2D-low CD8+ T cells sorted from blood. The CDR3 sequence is CASSLKATDTQYF. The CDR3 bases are TGTGCCAGCAGCCTGAAAGCCACAGATACGCAGTATTTT.